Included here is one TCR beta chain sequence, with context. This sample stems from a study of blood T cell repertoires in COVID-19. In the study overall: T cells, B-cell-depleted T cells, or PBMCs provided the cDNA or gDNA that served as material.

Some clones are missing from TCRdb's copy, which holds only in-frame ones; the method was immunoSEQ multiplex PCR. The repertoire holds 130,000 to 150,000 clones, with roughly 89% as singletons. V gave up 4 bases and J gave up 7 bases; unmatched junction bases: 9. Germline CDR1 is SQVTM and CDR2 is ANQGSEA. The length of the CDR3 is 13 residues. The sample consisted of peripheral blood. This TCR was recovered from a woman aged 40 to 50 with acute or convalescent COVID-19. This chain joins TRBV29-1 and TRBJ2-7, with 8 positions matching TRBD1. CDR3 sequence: CSVAQGAGFEQYF. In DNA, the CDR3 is TGCAGCGTTGCGCAGGGGGCCGGCTTTGAGCAGTACTTC.